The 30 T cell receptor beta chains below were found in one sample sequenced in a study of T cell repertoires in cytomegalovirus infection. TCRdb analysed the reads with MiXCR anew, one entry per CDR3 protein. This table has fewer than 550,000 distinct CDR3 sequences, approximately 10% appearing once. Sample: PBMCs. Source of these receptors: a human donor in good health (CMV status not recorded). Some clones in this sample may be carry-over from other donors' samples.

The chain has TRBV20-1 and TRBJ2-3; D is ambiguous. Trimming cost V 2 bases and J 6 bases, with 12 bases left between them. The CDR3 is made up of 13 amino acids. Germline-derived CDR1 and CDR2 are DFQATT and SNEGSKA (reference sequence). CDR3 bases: TGCAGTGCTAGAACCGGTCTTCGGGATACGCAGTATTTT. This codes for CSARTGLRDTQYF.

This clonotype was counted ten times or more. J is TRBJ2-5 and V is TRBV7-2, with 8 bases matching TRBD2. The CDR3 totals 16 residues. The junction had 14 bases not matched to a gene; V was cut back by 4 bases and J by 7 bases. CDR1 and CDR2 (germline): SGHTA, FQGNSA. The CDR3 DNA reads TGTGCCAGCAGCTGGCAGCGGGAGCCCTTCCGAGGGACCCAGTACTTC. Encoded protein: CASSWQREPFRGTQYF.

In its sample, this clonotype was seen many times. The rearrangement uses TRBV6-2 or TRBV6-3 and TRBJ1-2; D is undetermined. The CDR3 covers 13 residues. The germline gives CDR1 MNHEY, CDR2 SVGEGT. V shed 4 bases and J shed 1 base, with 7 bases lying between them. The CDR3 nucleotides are TGTGCCAGCAGTTGGGGAGATAACTATGGCTACACCTTC. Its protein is CASSWGDNYGYTF.

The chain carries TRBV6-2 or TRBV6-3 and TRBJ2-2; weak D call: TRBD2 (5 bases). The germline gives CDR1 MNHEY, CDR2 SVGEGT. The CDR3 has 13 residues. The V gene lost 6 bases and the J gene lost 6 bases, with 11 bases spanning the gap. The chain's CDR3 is CASRPTRSGELFF. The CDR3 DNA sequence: TGTGCCAGCAGACCTACTAGATCCGGGGAGCTGTTTTTT.

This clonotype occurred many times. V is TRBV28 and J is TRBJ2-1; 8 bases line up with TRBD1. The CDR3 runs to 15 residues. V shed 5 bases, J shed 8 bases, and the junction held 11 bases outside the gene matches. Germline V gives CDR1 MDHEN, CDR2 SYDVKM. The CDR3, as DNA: TGTGCCAGCAGTACCCCCGGGACAGGCGTGGATGAGCAGTTCTTC. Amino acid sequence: CASSTPGTGVDEQFF. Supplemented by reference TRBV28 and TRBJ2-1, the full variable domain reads DVKVTQSSRYLVKRTGEKVFLECVQDMDHENMFWYRQDPGLGLRLIYFSYDVKMKEKGDIPEGYSVSREKKERFSLILESASTNQTSMYLCASSTPGTGVDEQFFGPGTRLTVL.

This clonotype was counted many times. The CDR3 coding sequence is TGTGCCAGCAGCCCGGGACTAGCTAAGTCCTACGAGCAGTACTTC. Amino acid sequence: CASSPGLAKSYEQYF. The rearrangement joins TRBV7-8 to TRBJ2-7, with 9 bases lining up with TRBD2. This CDR3 comprises 15 residues. Germline CDR1 and CDR2: SGHVS and FQNEAQ. Trimming removed 5 bases from V and 1 base from J; junction bases left unmatched: 6. The full variable domain, completed using reference TRBV7-8 and TRBJ2-7, is GAGVSQSPRYKVAKRGQDVALRCDPISGHVSLFWYQQALGQGPEFLTYFQNEAQLDKSGLPSDRFFAERPEGSVSTLKIQRTQQEDSAVYLCASSPGLAKSYEQYFGPGTRLTVT.

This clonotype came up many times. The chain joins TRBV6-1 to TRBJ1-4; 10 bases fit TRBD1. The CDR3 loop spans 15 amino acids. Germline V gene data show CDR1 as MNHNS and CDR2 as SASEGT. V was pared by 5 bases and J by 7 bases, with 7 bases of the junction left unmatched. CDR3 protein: CASSPGQGNGEKLFF. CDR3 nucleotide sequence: TGTGCCAGCAGTCCGGGACAGGGGAACGGTGAAAAACTGTTTTTT.

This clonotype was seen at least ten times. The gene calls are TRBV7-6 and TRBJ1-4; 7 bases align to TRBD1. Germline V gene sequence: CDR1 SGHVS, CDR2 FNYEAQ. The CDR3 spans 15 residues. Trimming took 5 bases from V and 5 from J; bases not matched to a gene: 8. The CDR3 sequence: CASSPTGHTNEKLFF. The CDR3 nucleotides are TGTGCCAGCAGCCCGACAGGGCATACGAATGAAAAACTGTTTTTT.

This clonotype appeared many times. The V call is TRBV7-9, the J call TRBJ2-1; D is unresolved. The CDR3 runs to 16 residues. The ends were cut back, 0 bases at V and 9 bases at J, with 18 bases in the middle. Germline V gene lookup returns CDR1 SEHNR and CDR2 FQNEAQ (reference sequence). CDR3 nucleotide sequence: TGTGCCAGCAGCTTAGCGCTAAGGCGGATCCCGGTTGAGCAGTTCTTC. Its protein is CASSLALRRIPVEQFF.

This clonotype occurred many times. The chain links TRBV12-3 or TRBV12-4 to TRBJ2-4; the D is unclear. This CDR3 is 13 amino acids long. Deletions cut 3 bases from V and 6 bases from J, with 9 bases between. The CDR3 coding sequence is TGTGCCAGCAGTTTGGTCGGCAGAAACATTCAGTACTTC. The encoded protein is CASSLVGRNIQYF.

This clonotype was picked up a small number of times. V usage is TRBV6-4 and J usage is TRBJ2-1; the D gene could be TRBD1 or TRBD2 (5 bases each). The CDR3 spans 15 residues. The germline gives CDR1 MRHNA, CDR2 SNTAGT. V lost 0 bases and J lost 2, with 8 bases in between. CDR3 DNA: TGTGCCAGCAGTGACTCTTGGGGGACCTACAATGAGCAGTTCTTC. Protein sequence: CASSDSWGTYNEQFF.

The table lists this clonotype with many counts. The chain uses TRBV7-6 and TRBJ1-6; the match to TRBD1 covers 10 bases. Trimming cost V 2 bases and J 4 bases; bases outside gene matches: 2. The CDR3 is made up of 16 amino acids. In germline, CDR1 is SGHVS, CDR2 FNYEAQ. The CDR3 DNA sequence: TGTGCCAGCAGCTTAAGGGACAGGGGATATAATTCACCCCTCCACTTT. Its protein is CASSLRDRGYNSPLHF. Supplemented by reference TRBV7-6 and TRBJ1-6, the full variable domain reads GAGVSQSPRYKVTKRGQDVALRCDPISGHVSLYWYRQALGQGPEFLTYFNYEAQQDKSGLPNDRFSAERPEGSISTLTIQRTEQRDSAMYRCASSLRDRGYNSPLHFGNGTRLTVT.

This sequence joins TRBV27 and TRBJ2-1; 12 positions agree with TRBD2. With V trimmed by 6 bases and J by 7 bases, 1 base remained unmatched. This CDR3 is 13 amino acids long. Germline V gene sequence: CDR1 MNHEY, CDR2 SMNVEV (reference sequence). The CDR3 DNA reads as TGTGCCAGCAGGACTAGCGGGAGTAATGAGCAGTTCTTC. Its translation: CASRTSGSNEQFF.

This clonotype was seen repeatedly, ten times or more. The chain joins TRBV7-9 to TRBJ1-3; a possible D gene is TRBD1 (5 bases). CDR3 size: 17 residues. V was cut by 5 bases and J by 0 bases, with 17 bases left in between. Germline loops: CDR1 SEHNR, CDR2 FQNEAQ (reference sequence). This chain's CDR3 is CASSRGAGLFSGNTIYF. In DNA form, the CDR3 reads TGTGCCAGCAGCCGCGGGGCAGGGTTATTCTCTGGAAACACCATATATTTT. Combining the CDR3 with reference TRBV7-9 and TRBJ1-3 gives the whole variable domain DTGVSQNPRHKITKRGQNVTFRCDPISEHNRLYWYRQTLGQGPEFLTYFQNEAQLEKSRLLSDRFSAERPKGSFSTLEIQRTEQGDSAMYLCASSRGAGLFSGNTIYFGEGSWLTVV.

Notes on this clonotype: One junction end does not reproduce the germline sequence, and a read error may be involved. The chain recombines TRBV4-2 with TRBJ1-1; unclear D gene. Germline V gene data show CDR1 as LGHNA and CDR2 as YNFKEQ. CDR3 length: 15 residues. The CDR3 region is CPSSPPYRAPTEAFF. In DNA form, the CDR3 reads TGTCCCAGCAGCCCGCCATATCGGGCCCCCACTGAAGCTTTCTTT.

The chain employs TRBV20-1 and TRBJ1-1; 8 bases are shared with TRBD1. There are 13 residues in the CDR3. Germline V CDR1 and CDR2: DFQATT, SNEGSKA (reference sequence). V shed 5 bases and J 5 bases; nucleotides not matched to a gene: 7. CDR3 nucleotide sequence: TGCAGTGCTCACCAGGGGGCGGGGACTGAAGCTTTCTTT. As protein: CSAHQGAGTEAFF.

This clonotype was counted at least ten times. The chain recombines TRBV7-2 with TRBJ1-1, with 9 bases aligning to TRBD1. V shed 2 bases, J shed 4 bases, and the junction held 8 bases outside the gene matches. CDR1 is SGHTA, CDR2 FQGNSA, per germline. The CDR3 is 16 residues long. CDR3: CASSLRGTGRTTEAFF. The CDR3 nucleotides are TGTGCCAGCAGCTTACGGGGGACAGGGCGGACCACTGAAGCTTTCTTT.

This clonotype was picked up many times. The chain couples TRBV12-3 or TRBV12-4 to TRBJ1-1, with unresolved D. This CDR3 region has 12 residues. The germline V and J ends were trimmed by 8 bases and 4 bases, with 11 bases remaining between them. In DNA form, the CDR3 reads TGTGCCAGCCGAAGGGAGGGCACTGAAGCTTTCTTT. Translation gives CASRREGTEAFF.

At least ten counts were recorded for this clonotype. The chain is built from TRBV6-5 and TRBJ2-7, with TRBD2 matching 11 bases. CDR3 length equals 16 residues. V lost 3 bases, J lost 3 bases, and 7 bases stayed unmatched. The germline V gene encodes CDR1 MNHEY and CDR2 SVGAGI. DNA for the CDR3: TGTGCCAGCAGTTATAAATTAGCGGGAGGGTACTACGAGCAGTACTTC. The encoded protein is CASSYKLAGGYYEQYF.

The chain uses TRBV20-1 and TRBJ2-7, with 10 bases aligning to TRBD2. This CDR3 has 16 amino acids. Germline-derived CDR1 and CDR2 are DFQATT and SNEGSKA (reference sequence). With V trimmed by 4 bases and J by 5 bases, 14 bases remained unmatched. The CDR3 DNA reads TGCAGTGCTACCAAACAAAGCGGGAGGGCCCAAGACGAGCAGTACTTC. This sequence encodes CSATKQSGRAQDEQYF.

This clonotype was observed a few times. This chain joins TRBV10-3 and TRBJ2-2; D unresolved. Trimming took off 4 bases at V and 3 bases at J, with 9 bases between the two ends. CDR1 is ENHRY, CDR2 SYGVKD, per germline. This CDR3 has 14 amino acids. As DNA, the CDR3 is TGTGCCATCAGTGTAAATCGAGACACCGGGGAGCTGTTTTTT. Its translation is CAISVNRDTGELFF.

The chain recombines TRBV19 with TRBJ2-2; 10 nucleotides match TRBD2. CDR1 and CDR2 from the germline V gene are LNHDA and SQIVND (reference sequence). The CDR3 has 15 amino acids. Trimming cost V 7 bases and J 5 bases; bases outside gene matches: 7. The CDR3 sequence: CASKASGSGTGELFF. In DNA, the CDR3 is TGTGCCAGTAAAGCTAGCGGGAGTGGGACCGGGGAGCTGTTTTTT. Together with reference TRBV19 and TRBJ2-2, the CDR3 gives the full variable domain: DGGITQSPKYLFRKEGQNVTLSCEQNLNHDAMYWYRQDPGQGLRLIYYSQIVNDFQKGDIAEGYSVSREKKESFPLTVTSAQKNPTAFYLCASKASGSGTGELFFGEGSRLTVL.

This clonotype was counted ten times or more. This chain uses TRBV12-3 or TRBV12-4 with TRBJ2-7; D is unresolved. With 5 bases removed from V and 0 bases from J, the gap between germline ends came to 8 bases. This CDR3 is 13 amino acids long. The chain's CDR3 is CASSLTRSYEQYF. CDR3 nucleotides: TGTGCCAGCAGTCTTACCCGCTCCTACGAGCAGTACTTC.

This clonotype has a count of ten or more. CDR3 region: CASSQSGVYGYTF. The CDR3 region has the DNA TGTGCCAGCAGTCAAAGCGGGGTCTATGGCTACACCTTC. The chain couples TRBV5-5 to TRBJ1-2; D remains ambiguous. The CDR3 is 13 amino acids. Trimming took off 5 bases at V and 4 bases at J, with 12 bases between the two ends. Germline V gene lookup returns CDR1 SGHKS and CDR2 YYEKEE (reference sequence).

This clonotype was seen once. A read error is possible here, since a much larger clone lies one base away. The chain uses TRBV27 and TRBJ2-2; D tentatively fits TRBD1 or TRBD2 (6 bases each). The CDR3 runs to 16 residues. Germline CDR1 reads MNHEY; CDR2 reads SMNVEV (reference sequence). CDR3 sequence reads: CASSFLGGSGTGVLFF. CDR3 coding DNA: TGTGCCAGCAGTTTCCTGGGGGGCTCGGGCACCGGGGTGCTGTTTTTT.

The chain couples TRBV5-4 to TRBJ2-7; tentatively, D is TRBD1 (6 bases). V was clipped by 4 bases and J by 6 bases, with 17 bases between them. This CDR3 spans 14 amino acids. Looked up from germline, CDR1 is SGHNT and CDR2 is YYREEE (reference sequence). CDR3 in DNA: TGTGCCAGCAGCGGGAGCCAGGGGATCAGCGAGCAGTACTTC. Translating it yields CASSGSQGISEQYF.

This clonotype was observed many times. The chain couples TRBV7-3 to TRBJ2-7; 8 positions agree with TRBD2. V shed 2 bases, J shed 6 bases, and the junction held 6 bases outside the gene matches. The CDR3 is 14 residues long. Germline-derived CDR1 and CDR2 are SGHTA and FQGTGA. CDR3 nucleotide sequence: TGTGCCAGCAGCTTATCAGCGGGAGCGGGCGAGCAGTACTTC. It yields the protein CASSLSAGAGEQYF.

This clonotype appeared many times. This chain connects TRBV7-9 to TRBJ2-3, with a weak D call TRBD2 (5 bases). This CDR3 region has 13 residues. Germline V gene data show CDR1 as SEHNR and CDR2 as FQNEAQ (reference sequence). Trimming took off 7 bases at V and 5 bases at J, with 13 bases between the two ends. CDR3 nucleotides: TGTGCCAGCACTGACACGGGAAGAGATACGCAGTATTTT. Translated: CASTDTGRDTQYF.

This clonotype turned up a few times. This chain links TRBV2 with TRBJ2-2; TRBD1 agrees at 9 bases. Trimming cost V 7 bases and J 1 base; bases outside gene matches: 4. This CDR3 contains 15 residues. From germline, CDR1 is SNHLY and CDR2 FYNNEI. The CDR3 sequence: CASMPGQGNTGELFF. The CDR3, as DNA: TGTGCCAGCATGCCGGGACAGGGGAACACCGGGGAGCTGTTTTTT.

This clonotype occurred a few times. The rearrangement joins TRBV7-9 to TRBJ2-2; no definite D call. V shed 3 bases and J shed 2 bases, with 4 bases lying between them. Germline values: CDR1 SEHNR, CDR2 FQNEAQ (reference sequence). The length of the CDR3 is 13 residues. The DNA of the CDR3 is TGTGCCAGCAGCTTGGAAAACACCGGGGAGCTGTTTTTT. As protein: CASSLENTGELFF.